This TCR beta chain was sequenced for a study of cytomegalovirus exposure and HLA in healthy donors. Study-level background: Of 398 genotyped donors, about 81% clustered with self-reported Caucasian donors.

This clone came up once. Antigen specificity is unknown. Overall study results and limits: Follow-up analysis found HLA locus-dependent TCR association rates, highest for DRB1 and lowest for HLA-C. The authors assumed roughly uniform sequencing depth across donors for presence/absence analyses. In an earlier analysis, about 87% or about 30%: the productive usage of most TCR beta V segments.

60 Vbeta and 13 Jbeta primers were used in PCR. Sequencing was performed with immunoSEQ multiplex PCR; in TCRdb, only in-frame clones are kept and a portion is missing. The data contain under 200,000 clones, 80% of them singletons. Germline-derived CDR1 and CDR2 are SGHRS and YFSETQ. The CDR3 has 15 residues. J gave up 4 bases and V 4 bases, and 10 bases lay outside the gene matches. The V and J genes are TRBV5-1 and TRBJ1-2; 7 bases are a match to TRBD1. The receptor was isolated from a male donor in good health and CMV-seronegative. The sequenced sample consisted of PBMCs. The CDR3 DNA follows: TGCGCCAGCAGCCCGACGACAGGGTTAAGCTATGGCTACACCTTC. This translates into CASSPTTGLSYGYTF. Variable domain in full (rest from reference TRBV5-1 and TRBJ1-2): KAGVTQTPRYLIKTRGQQVTLSCSPISGHRSVSWYQQTPGQGLQFLFEYFSETQRNKGNFPGRFSGRQFSNSRSEMNVSTLELGDSALYLCASSPTTGLSYGYTFGSGTRLTVV.